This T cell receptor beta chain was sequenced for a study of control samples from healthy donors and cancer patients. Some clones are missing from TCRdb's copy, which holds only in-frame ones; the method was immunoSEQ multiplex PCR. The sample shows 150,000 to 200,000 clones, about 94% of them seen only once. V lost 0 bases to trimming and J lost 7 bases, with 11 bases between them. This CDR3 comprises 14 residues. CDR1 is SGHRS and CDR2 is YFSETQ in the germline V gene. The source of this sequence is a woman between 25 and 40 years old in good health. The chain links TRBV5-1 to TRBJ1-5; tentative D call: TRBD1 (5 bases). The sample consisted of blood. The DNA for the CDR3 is TGCGCCAGCAGCTTGGGGCCCTCAGGGCAGCCCCAGCATTTT. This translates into CASSLGPSGQPQHF.